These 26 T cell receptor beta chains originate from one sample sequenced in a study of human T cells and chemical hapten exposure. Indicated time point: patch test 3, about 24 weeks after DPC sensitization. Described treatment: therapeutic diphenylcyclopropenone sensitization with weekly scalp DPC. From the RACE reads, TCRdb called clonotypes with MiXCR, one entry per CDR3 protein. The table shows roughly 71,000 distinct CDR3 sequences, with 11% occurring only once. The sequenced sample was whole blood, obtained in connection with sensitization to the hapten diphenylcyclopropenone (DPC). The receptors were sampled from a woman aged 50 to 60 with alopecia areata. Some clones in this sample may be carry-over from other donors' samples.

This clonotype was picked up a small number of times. The CDR3: CASSLGSGRNTEAFF. In DNA form, the CDR3 reads TGTGCCAGCAGCTTAGGAAGTGGGCGGAACACTGAAGCTTTCTTT. This chain connects TRBV7-9 to TRBJ1-1; D is unresolved. Germline values: CDR1 SEHNR, CDR2 FQNEAQ (reference sequence). Trimming removed 1 base from V and 1 base from J, with 10 bases in between. CDR3 length equals 15 residues.

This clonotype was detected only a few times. CDR3 DNA sequence: TGTGCCAGCAGCTTGGGACAGTACGAGCAGTACTTC. It is translated as CASSLGQYEQYF. The V and J genes are TRBV7-2 and TRBJ2-7; 7 bases are shared with TRBD1. Trimming removed 3 bases from V and 4 bases from J; junction bases left unmatched: 0. CDR1 and CDR2 (germline): SGHTA, FQGNSA. CDR3 length equals 12 residues.

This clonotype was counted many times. As DNA, the CDR3 is TGTGCTAGTGGTTTTGGACCCCTCCACTTT. It specifies CASGFGPLHF. This chain connects TRBV12-5 to TRBJ1-6; the D is unclear. Germline V gives CDR1 LGHNT, CDR2 FRNRAP. Trimming took off 3 bases at V and 12 bases at J, with 3 bases between the two ends. The CDR3 sequence is 10 residues long.

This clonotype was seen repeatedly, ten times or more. CDR3 loop: CASSLRNSGNTIYF. In nucleotides, the CDR3 is TGTGCCAGCAGTTTAAGGAACTCTGGAAACACCATATATTTT. The rearrangement links TRBV28 to TRBJ1-3; D is ambiguous. V gave up 2 bases and J gave up 0 bases, with 5 bases separating them. The germline CDR1 and CDR2 sequences are MDHEN and SYDVKM. The CDR3 contains 14 residues.

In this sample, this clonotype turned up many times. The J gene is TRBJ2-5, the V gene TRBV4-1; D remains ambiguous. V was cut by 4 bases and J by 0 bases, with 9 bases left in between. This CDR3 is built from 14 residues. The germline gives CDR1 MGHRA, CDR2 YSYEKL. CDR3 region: CASSRQLDQETQYF. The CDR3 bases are TGCGCCAGCAGCCGCCAGTTGGACCAAGAGACCCAGTACTTC.

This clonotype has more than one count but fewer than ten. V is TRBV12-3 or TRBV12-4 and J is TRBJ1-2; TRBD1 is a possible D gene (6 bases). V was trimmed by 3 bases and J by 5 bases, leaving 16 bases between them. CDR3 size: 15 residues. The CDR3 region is CASSLIPGQIYGYTF. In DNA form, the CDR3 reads TGTGCCAGCAGTTTGATCCCCGGACAGATATATGGCTACACCTTC.

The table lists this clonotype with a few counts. CDR3 bases: TGTGCCATCAGCCCGGGACAGGCTACCTATGGCTACACCTTC. It is translated as CAISPGQATYGYTF. V usage is TRBV10-3 and J usage is TRBJ1-2; the match to TRBD1 covers 8 bases. The ends lost 6 bases at V and 4 bases at J; junction bases unmatched: 7. Germline CDR1 and CDR2: ENHRY and SYGVKD. The CDR3 spans 14 residues.

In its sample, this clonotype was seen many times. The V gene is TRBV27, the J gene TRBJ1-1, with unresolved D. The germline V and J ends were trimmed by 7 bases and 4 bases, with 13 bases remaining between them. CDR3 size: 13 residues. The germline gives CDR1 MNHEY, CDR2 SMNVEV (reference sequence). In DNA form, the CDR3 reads TGTGCCAGCAAACGAATCAGAGGCACTGAAGCTTTCTTT. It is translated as CASKRIRGTEAFF.

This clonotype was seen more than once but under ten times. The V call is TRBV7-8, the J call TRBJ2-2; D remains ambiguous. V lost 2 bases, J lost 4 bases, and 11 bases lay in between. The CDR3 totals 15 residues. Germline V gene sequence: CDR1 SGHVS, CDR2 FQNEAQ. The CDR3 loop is CASSLTSSVTGELFF. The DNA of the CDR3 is TGTGCCAGCAGCTTAACTTCGTCGGTCACCGGGGAGCTGTTTTTT.

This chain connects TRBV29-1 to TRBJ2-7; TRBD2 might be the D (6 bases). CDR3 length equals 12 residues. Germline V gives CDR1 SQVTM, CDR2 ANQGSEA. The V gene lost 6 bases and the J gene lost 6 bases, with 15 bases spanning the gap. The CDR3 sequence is CSVSGGVTEQYF. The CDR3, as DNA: TGCAGCGTCTCCGGCGGGGTTACCGAGCAGTACTTC.

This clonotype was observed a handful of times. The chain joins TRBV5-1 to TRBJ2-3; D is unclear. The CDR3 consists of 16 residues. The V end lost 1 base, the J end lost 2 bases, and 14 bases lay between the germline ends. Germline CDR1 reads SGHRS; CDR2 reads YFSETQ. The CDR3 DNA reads TGCGCCAGCAGCTTGTATTCCAGTCAGTCCACAGATACGCAGTATTTT. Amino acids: CASSLYSSQSTDTQYF.

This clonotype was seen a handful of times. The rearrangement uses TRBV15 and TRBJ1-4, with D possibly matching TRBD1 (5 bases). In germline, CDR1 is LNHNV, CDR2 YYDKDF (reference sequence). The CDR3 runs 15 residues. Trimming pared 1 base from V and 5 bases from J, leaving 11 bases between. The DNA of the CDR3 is TGTGCCACCAGCAGAGGTGGGACGGGGAATGAAAAACTGTTTTTT. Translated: CATSRGGTGNEKLFF.

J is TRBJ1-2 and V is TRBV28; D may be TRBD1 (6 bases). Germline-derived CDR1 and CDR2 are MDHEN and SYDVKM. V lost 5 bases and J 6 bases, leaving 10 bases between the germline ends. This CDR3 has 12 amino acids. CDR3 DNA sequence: TGTGCCAGCAGTCTACAGGGTCATGGCTACACCTTC. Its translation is CASSLQGHGYTF.

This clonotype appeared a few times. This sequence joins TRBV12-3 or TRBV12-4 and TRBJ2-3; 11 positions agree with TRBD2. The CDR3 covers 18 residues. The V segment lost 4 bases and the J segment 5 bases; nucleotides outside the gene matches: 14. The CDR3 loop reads CASSSNYKTSGVRDTQYF. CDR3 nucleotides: TGTGCCAGCAGTTCGAACTACAAGACTAGCGGGGTCAGAGATACGCAGTATTTT.

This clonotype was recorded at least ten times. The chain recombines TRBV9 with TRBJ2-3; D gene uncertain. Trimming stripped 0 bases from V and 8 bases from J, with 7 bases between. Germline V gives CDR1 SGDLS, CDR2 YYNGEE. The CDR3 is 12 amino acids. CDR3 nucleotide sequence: TGTGCCAGCAGCGTAGCCCCCGGTACGCAGTATTTT. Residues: CASSVAPGTQYF.

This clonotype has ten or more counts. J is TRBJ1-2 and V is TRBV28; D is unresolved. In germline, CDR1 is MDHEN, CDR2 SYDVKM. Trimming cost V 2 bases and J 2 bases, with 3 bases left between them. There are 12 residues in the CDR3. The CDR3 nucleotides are TGTGCCAGCAGTTTACGGAACTATGGCTACACCTTC. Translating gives CASSLRNYGYTF.

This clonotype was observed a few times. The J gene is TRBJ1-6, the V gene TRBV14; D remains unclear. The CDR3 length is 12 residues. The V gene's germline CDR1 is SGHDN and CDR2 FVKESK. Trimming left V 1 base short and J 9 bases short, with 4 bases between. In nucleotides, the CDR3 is TGTGCCAGCAGCCAAGTGGGTTCACCCCTCCACTTT. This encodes CASSQVGSPLHF.

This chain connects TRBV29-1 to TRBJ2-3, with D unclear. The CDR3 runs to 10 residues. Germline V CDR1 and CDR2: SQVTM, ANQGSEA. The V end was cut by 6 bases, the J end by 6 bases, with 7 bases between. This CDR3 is CSVAVDTQYF. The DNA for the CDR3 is TGCAGCGTCGCGGTGGATACGCAGTATTTT.

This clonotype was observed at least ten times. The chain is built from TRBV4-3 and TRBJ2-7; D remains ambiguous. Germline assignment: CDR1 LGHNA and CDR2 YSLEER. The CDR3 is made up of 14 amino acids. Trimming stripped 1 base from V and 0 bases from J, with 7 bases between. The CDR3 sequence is CASSQASSSYEQYF. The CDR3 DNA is TGCGCCAGCAGCCAAGCTTCTTCCTCCTACGAGCAGTACTTC.

CDR3 region: CASSLTQRAFSGANVLTF. CDR3 bases: TGTGCCAGCAGTTTAACCCAACGCGCGTTCTCTGGGGCCAACGTCCTGACTTTC. The chain employs TRBV6-5 and TRBJ2-6, with D unresolved. CDR1 MNHEY and CDR2 SVGAGI come from the germline V gene. Trimming shortened V by 4 bases and J by 0 bases, and 16 bases separated the two germline ends. The CDR3 runs to 18 residues.

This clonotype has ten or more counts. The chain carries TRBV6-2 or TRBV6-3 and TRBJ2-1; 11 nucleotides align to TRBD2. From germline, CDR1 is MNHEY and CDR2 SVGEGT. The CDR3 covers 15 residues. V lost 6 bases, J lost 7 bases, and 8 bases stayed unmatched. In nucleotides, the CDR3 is TGTGCCAGCAGCAAACTAGCGGGGGAGCATAATGAGCAGTTCTTC. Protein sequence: CASSKLAGEHNEQFF.

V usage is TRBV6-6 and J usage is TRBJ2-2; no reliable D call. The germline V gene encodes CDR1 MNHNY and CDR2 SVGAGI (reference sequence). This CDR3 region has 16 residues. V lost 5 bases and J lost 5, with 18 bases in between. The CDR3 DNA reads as TGTGCCAGCAGTGATCGCGCTGGTGTCAGTACCGGGGAGCTGTTTTTT. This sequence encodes CASSDRAGVSTGELFF.

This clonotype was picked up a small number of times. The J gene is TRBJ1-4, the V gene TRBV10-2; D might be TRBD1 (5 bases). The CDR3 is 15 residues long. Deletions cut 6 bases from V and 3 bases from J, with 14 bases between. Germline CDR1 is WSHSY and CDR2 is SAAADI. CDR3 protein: CASSRGSTANEKLFF. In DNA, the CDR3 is TGCGCCAGCAGCCGGGGCTCCACAGCTAATGAAAAACTGTTTTTT.

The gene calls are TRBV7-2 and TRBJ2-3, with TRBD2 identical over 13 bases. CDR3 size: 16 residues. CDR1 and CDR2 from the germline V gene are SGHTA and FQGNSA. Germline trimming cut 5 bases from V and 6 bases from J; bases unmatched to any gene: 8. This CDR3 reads CASSKLGLAGVDTQYF. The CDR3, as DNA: TGTGCCAGCAGCAAACTCGGACTAGCGGGAGTGGATACGCAGTATTTT.

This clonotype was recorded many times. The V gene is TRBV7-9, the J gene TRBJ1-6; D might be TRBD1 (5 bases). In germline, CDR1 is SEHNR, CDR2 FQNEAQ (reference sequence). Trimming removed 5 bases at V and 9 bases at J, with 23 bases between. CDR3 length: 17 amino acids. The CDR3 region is CASSISSGTGLSSPLHF. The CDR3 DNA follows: TGTGCCAGCAGCATAAGTTCTGGGACCGGGTTGAGTTCACCCCTCCACTTT. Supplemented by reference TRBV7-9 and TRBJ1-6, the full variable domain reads DTGVSQNPRHKITKRGQNVTFRCDPISEHNRLYWYRQTLGQGPEFLTYFQNEAQLEKSRLLSDRFSAERPKGSFSTLEIQRTEQGDSAMYLCASSISSGTGLSSPLHFGNGTRLTVT.

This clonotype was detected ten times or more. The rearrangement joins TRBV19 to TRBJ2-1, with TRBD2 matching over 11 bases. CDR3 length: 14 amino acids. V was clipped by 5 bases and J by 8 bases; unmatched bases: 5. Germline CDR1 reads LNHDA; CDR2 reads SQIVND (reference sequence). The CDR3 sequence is CASSPTSGSDEQFF. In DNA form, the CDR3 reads TGTGCCAGTAGTCCCACTAGCGGGAGTGATGAGCAGTTCTTC.